Presented here are 13 T cell receptor beta chains from one specimen sequenced in a study of response to subunit inactivated influenza vaccine. TCRdb reprocessed the RT-PCR reads via MiXCR and lists one record per CDR3 protein. The table includes about 650,000 distinct CDR3 sequences, 14% detected once. The specimen was PBMCs from blood, collected around 14 days before vaccination. The receptors originated from a man between 50 and 59 years old who received an inactivated influenza vaccine.

V usage is TRBV20-1 and J usage is TRBJ1-1, with no clear D. With 3 bases removed from V and 4 bases from J, the gap between germline ends came to 12 bases. Germline V gene sequence: CDR1 DFQATT, CDR2 SNEGSKA (reference sequence). This CDR3 is built from 13 residues. The CDR3 protein is CSASSVGSTEAFF. Written as DNA, the CDR3 is TGCAGTGCTAGTAGTGTAGGGAGCACTGAAGCTTTCTTT.

This clonotype was found a few times. The V gene is TRBV27, the J gene TRBJ1-6, with a weak D call TRBD1 (6 bases). V lost 5 bases and J 7 bases, leaving 12 bases between the germline ends. The CDR3 contains 14 residues. CDR1 and CDR2 from the germline V gene are MNHEY and SMNVEV (reference sequence). Written as DNA, the CDR3 is TGTGCCAGCAGTCCACCGGACAGCAATTCACCCCTCCACTTT. This sequence encodes CASSPPDSNSPLHF.

This clonotype has a single count. The V and J genes are TRBV20-1 and TRBJ2-1, with 8 bases identical to TRBD2. V trimming: 6 bases; J trimming: 8 bases; junction bases outside the gene matches: 24. The CDR3 contains 18 residues. Germline loops: CDR1 DFQATT, CDR2 SNEGSKA (reference sequence). The CDR3 region is CSARQFNRGGRMTYEQFF. The CDR3 nucleotides are TGCAGTGCCAGACAATTCAACCGGGGGGGGCGAATGACCTATGAGCAGTTCTTC.

This clonotype was counted between two and nine times. This chain joins TRBV6-5 and TRBJ1-5; TRBD1 is a possible D gene (5 bases). Germline V gene data show CDR1 as MNHEY and CDR2 as SVGAGI. Between the trimmed V and J ends, which lost 4 bases and 7 bases, there was a span of 17 bases. CDR3 length: 15 amino acids. The CDR3 is CASSSRYGAGQPQHF. The CDR3, as DNA: TGTGCCAGCAGTTCGAGGTATGGGGCAGGGCAGCCCCAGCATTTT.

This clonotype was counted between two and nine times. The V and J genes are TRBV13 and TRBJ2-2, with D possibly being TRBD2 (6 bases). The CDR3 has 17 amino acids. The germline gives CDR1 PRHDT, CDR2 FYEKMQ (reference sequence). Trimming removed 1 base at V and 4 bases at J, with 16 bases between. The CDR3 protein is CASSLAASASPTGELFF. CDR3 nucleotides: TGTGCCAGCAGCTTAGCCGCTAGCGCGTCCCCCACCGGGGAGCTGTTTTTT.

The sample holds a few counts of this clonotype. Here the CDR3 DNA reads TGTGCCAGCAGCTTTGCCGTGACAGGGACCTACGAGCAGTACTTC. Translating it yields CASSFAVTGTYEQYF. The chain is built from TRBV11-1 and TRBJ2-7; 7 positions agree with TRBD1. Trimming cost V 3 bases and J 2 bases; bases outside gene matches: 7. There are 15 residues in the CDR3. Germline V CDR1 and CDR2: SGHAT, FQDESV (reference sequence).

This chain uses TRBV14 with TRBJ2-2, with D possibly being TRBD1 (6 bases). CDR3 length: 15 residues. Germline V lookup: CDR1 SGHDN, CDR2 FVKESK. Trimming removed 1 base from V and 2 bases from J, with 8 bases in between. As DNA, the CDR3 is TGTGCCAGCAGCCAAGCCAGGGGAAACACCGGGGAGCTGTTTTTT. This gives the protein CASSQARGNTGELFF.

This rearrangement joins TRBV7-9 to TRBJ2-7; D remains unclear. Germline CDR1 SEHNR, CDR2 FQNEAQ (reference sequence). V was cut by 2 bases and J by 11 bases, with 13 bases left in between. The CDR3 consists of 12 residues. The chain's CDR3 is CASSLQGRKKYF. The CDR3 DNA is TGTGCCAGCAGCTTACAAGGAAGGAAAAAGTACTTC.

The V and J genes are TRBV20-1 and TRBJ2-1; 10 nucleotides line up with TRBD1. Germline V lookup: CDR1 DFQATT, CDR2 SNEGSKA (reference sequence). Trimming cost V 6 bases and J 6 bases; bases outside gene matches: 11. There are 15 residues in the CDR3. CDR3 DNA sequence: TGCAGTGCGTTTCCGGGACAGGGGAGGATCAATGAGCAGTTCTTC. Amino acid sequence: CSAFPGQGRINEQFF.

This chain connects TRBV19 to TRBJ1-5; 12 nucleotides match TRBD1. CDR3 length: 18 residues. V dropped 6 bases and J dropped 0; count of bases not matched to a gene: 9. Germline loops: CDR1 LNHDA, CDR2 SQIVND (reference sequence). CDR3 sequence: CASRRDRGLDNSNQPQHF. The CDR3 DNA is TGTGCCAGTAGAAGGGACAGGGGGCTCGATAATAGCAATCAGCCCCAGCATTTT.

V usage is TRBV15 and J usage is TRBJ1-6; maybe TRBD1 (5 bases). In germline, CDR1 is LNHNV, CDR2 YYDKDF (reference sequence). V shed 5 bases and J shed 0 bases, with 17 bases lying between them. The CDR3 covers 18 residues. In nucleotides, the CDR3 is TGTGCCACCAGCGGGACGCAGGGTGAACTCTCCTATAATTCACCCCTCCACTTT. This codes for CATSGTQGELSYNSPLHF.

The chain joins TRBV6-4 to TRBJ2-1; 7 nucleotides line up with TRBD2. J was trimmed by 9 bases and V by 5 bases; bases with no gene match: 16. In germline, CDR1 is MRHNA, CDR2 SNTAGT. The CDR3 runs to 16 residues. CDR3 sequence: CASSFGGTALQGEQFF. The CDR3 nucleotides are TGTGCCAGCAGTTTCGGGGGGACTGCCCTGCAGGGTGAGCAGTTCTTC.

This clonotype appeared many times. The genes are TRBV7-2 and TRBJ2-1; TRBD2 agrees at 10 bases. The CDR3 spans 19 residues. The junction had 11 bases not matched to a gene; V was cut back by 3 bases and J by 0 bases. CDR1 is SGHTA and CDR2 is FQGNSA in the germline V gene. CDR3 nucleotides: TGTGCCAGCAGCTTTTTTGGTAGCGGGAGGCTGAGCTCCTACAATGAGCAGTTCTTC. Translation: CASSFFGSGRLSSYNEQFF. The full variable domain, rest sourced from reference TRBV7-2 and TRBJ2-1, is GAGVSQSPSNKVTEKGKDVELRCDPISGHTALYWYRQSLGQGLEFLIYFQGNSAPDKSGLPSDRFSAERTGGSVSTLTIQRTQQEDSAVYLCASSFFGSGRLSSYNEQFFGPGTRLTVL.